This T cell receptor (beta chain) was sequenced during a study of CD8+ T cells in alopecia areata. Study in general: Treated patients swallowed 5 to 10 mg of oral tofacitinib twice daily.

The treatment was: oral pan-JAK inhibitor, 5-10 mg twice daily. This CDR3 contains 10 residues. cDNA serving as the sequencing template came from extracted, reverse transcribed RNA. Clones were sequenced by immunoSEQ multiplex PCR, and TCRdb holds only the in-frame ones, with some missing. The data hold 160,000 or so clones, with about 71% observed a single time. The source is a human donor with alopecia areata. The chain is built from TRBV1 and TRBJ1-2. TRBV1 is flagged as a pseudogene. The input for sequencing was CD4+ T cells sorted from blood, taken at week 4, from a patient treated with tofacitinib. The CDR3 DNA follows: TGCACCAGCAGCCCCCCTGGCTACACCTTC. Protein sequence: CTSSPPGYTF.